These 15 T cell receptor beta chains were all obtained from the same sample, sequenced in a study of cytomegalovirus exposure and HLA in healthy donors. PCR used 60 Vbeta primers and 13 Jbeta primers. Profiled with immunoSEQ multiplex PCR; TCRdb holds only in-frame clones, not every one. The profile shows 92,000 or so clones, over 55% of them singletons. Sample: PBMCs. These receptors all come from a woman aged 50 to 60 in good health and CMV-seropositive.

The chain links TRBV28 to TRBJ1-5, with D possibly TRBD1 on 5 matching bases. CDR3 length equals 16 residues. V lost 8 bases and J 2 bases, leaving 19 bases between the germline ends. Germline CDR1 reads MDHEN; CDR2 reads SYDVKM. In DNA, the CDR3 is TGTGCCAGCGGGTCACACAGGAACGGCGGCAATCAGCCCCAGCATTTT. Amino acid sequence: CASGSHRNGGNQPQHF. The whole variable domain, filled in from reference TRBV28 and TRBJ1-5, reads DVKVTQSSRYLVKRTGEKVFLECVQDMDHENMFWYRQDPGLGLRLIYFSYDVKMKEKGDIPEGYSVSREKKERFSLILESASTNQTSMYLCASGSHRNGGNQPQHFGDGTRLSIL.

This clone was picked up a small number of times. The V and J genes are TRBV7-6 and TRBJ1-2; D is unclear. This CDR3 comprises 14 residues. CDR1 SGHVS and CDR2 FNYEAQ come from the germline V gene. The ends were cut back, 1 base at V and 4 bases at J, with 10 bases in the middle. In DNA form, the CDR3 reads TGTGCCAGCAGCTTAGAGGAGGGATCCTATGGCTACACCTTC. It translates to CASSLEEGSYGYTF.

The CDR3, as DNA: TGTGCCAGCAGCCCTGGACAGACGACCCGTGCTTTCTTT. It is translated as CASSPGQTTRAFF. The chain is built from TRBV28 and TRBJ1-1; D possibly corresponds to TRBD1 (6 bases). V was clipped by 6 bases and J by 11 bases, with 19 bases between them. Germline lookup yields CDR1 MDHEN and CDR2 SYDVKM. This CDR3 comprises 13 residues.

The chain uses TRBV28 and TRBJ1-2; TRBD1 agrees at 11 bases. This CDR3 has 15 residues. The V gene end was trimmed by 0 bases and the J gene end by 5 bases; junction bases not matched to a gene: 2. Germline V gene data show CDR1 as MDHEN and CDR2 as SYDVKM. The CDR3, as DNA: TGTGCCAGCAGTTTATGGGGGACAGGGGGGTATGGCTACACCTTC. Its translation is CASSLWGTGGYGYTF.

This clone was observed a few times. The chain uses TRBV6-5 and TRBJ2-3; 10 positions agree with TRBD1. CDR3 length equals 16 residues. Trimming took 0 bases from V and 4 from J; bases not matched to a gene: 4. Germline lookup yields CDR1 MNHEY and CDR2 SVGAGI. The DNA for the CDR3 is TGTGCCAGCAGTTACTCCGGGACAGGGGTGGCAGATACGCAGTATTTT. This gives the protein CASSYSGTGVADTQYF.

The chain recombines TRBV7-9 with TRBJ2-7; maybe TRBD2 (5 bases). The CDR3 runs 13 residues. CDR1 is SEHNR and CDR2 is FQNEAQ in the germline V gene (reference sequence). The V end was cut by 6 bases, the J end by 5 bases, with 14 bases between. The CDR3 DNA sequence: TGTGCCAGCAGTTACTCTGGGAGCGACGAGCAGTACTTC. It specifies CASSYSGSDEQYF.

The count of this clone is one. The chain has TRBV11-1 and TRBJ1-2; 9 bases line up with TRBD1. Per germline, CDR1 SGHAT and CDR2 FQDESV (reference sequence). This CDR3 contains 16 residues. V gave up 4 bases and J gave up 0 bases; unmatched junction bases: 6. The CDR3 nucleotides read TGTGCCAGCAGCTGGGACAGGGCCCTCTCTAACTATGGCTACACCTTC. Translated: CASSWDRALSNYGYTF.

The rearrangement joins TRBV10-3 to TRBJ1-2; D is uncertain. The CDR3 extends over 13 amino acids. V shed 11 bases and J shed 0 bases, with 13 bases lying between them. The germline V gene encodes CDR1 ENHRY and CDR2 SYGVKD. Here the CDR3 reads CAVTGDTNYGYTF. In DNA, the CDR3 is TGTGCCGTAACGGGAGACACTAACTATGGCTACACCTTC.

The rearrangement uses TRBV9 and TRBJ2-1; D remains ambiguous. CDR1 is SGDLS, CDR2 YYNGEE, per germline. This CDR3 contains 13 residues. V lost 1 base and J 3 bases, leaving 5 bases between the germline ends. CDR3 sequence (DNA): TGTGCCAGCAGCGTATACAGCTACAATGAGCAGTTCTTC. Amino acids: CASSVYSYNEQFF.

The CDR3 sequence is CASSGGDYETNEQFF. The DNA for the CDR3 is TGTGCCAGCAGCGGAGGGGACTACGAAACGAATGAGCAGTTCTTC. This chain links TRBV9 with TRBJ2-1; 7 bases match TRBD2. V lost 3 bases to trimming and J lost 7 bases; unmatched junction nucleotides: 10. Germline V gene data show CDR1 as SGDLS and CDR2 as YYNGEE. The CDR3 is 15 amino acids.

The chain's CDR3 is CASGASVYSPLHF. The DNA for the CDR3 is TGTGCCAGTGGGGCCAGCGTTTATTCACCCCTCCACTTT. The chain recombines TRBV7-3 with TRBJ1-6, with a possible D match to TRBD1 (5 bases). The CDR3 consists of 13 residues. Germline values: CDR1 SGHTA, CDR2 FQGTGA. Trimming shortened V by 9 bases and J by 8 bases, and 14 bases separated the two germline ends.

This clone has a handful of counts. The chain recombines TRBV6-5 with TRBJ2-7; 7 bases agree with TRBD1. The CDR3 runs to 14 residues. Per the germline V gene, CDR1 is MNHEY and CDR2 is SVGAGI. Germline trimming cut 2 bases from V and 6 bases from J; bases unmatched to any gene: 7. The CDR3 spells CASSYGGQFSEQYF. The CDR3 DNA sequence: TGTGCCAGCAGTTACGGGGGACAGTTCTCCGAGCAGTACTTC.

The V gene is TRBV5-6, the J gene TRBJ1-4; 7 bases agree with TRBD1. With 2 bases clipped from V and 6 bases from J, the junction kept 4 bases outside the gene matches. The length of the CDR3 is 14 residues. Germline V gene lookup returns CDR1 SGHDT and CDR2 YYEEEE. The CDR3 is CASSLGGPDEKLFF. The DNA of the CDR3 is TGTGCCAGCAGCTTAGGGGGCCCCGATGAAAAACTGTTTTTT.

This clone came up once. The chain couples TRBV15 to TRBJ2-7; TRBD2 matches at 8 bases. The CDR3 consists of 16 residues. The germline V gene has CDR1 LNHNV and CDR2 YYDKDF (reference sequence). With 1 base clipped from V and 3 bases from J, the junction kept 8 bases outside the gene matches. In DNA form, the CDR3 reads TGTGCCACCAGCAGAGCTATAGGGACTAGTCTCTACGAGCAGTACTTC. Translation gives CATSRAIGTSLYEQYF. Supplemented by reference TRBV15 and TRBJ2-7, the full variable domain reads DAMVIQNPRYQVTQFGKPVTLSCSQTLNHNVMYWYQQKSSQAPKLLFHYYDKDFNNEADTPDNFQSRRPNTSFCFLDIRSPGLGDTAMYLCATSRAIGTSLYEQYFGPGTRLTVT.

The chain recombines TRBV13 with TRBJ2-7; 9 positions agree with TRBD2. CDR3 length equals 15 residues. Germline V gene sequence: CDR1 PRHDT, CDR2 FYEKMQ (reference sequence). With V trimmed by 5 bases and J by 6 bases, 11 bases remained unmatched. CDR3 in DNA: TGTGCCAGCAGCCCTAAGAGCGGGGGGTCTTTCGAGCAGTACTTC. Translating gives CASSPKSGGSFEQYF.